Each of the 13 T cell receptor beta chains below was sequenced from the same sample in a study of blood T cell repertoires in COVID-19. The data were produced by immunoSEQ multiplex PCR, yet TCRdb's version contains in-frame clones alone and is incomplete. The sample includes 270,000 or so clones, 82% of them seen just once. The specimen sequenced was peripheral blood. Source of these receptors: a woman aged 18-29 years with acute or convalescent COVID-19.

The chain recombines TRBV7-8 with TRBJ2-1; D is ambiguous. V shed 2 bases and J shed 7 bases, with 9 bases lying between them. Germline CDR1 reads SGHVS; CDR2 reads FQNEAQ. This CDR3 is built from 13 residues. The CDR3 region has the DNA TGTGCCAGCAGCTTATCAAACTTGAATGAGCAGTTCTTC. Translating it yields CASSLSNLNEQFF.

The rearrangement joins TRBV5-1 to TRBJ2-7; D may be TRBD2 (7 bases). Germline assignment: CDR1 SGHRS and CDR2 YFSETQ. The CDR3 consists of 15 residues. Trimming took 2 bases from V and 4 from J, leaving 16 bases between them. The CDR3 sequence: CASSFRGANAYEQYF. The CDR3 region has the DNA TGCGCCAGCAGCTTCCGGGGGGCTAACGCTTACGAGCAGTACTTC.

The chain couples TRBV5-8 to TRBJ1-1; no clear D. V gave up 1 base and J gave up 5 bases, with 9 bases separating them. This CDR3 is built from 13 residues. Germline loops: CDR1 SGHTS, CDR2 YDEGEE. CDR3 nucleotide sequence: TGTGCCAGCAGCTTGTACGAGGAGACTGAAGCTTTCTTT. This encodes CASSLYEETEAFF.

The chain links TRBV14 to TRBJ2-3; no firm D call. The V end lost 6 bases, the J end lost 4 bases, and 11 bases lay between the germline ends. Germline assignment: CDR1 SGHDN and CDR2 FVKESK. CDR3 size: 13 residues. This chain's CDR3 is CASSQNPADTQYF. CDR3 in DNA: TGTGCCAGCAGTCAGAACCCAGCAGATACGCAGTATTTT.

V gene TRBV28 combines with J gene TRBJ1-6; 9 bases are a match to TRBD1. The germline gives CDR1 MDHEN, CDR2 SYDVKM. With V trimmed by 10 bases and J by 9 bases, 13 bases remained unmatched. The CDR3 has 15 amino acids. Here the CDR3 reads CATTLPGQGGSPLHF. The DNA of the CDR3 is TGTGCCACCACCCTTCCGGGACAGGGTGGTTCACCCCTCCACTTT.

This clone has more than one count but fewer than ten. The chain couples TRBV28 to TRBJ2-3; 13 bases are a match to TRBD2. Germline CDR1 MDHEN, CDR2 SYDVKM. Germline trimming cut 3 bases from V and 4 bases from J; bases unmatched to any gene: 7. This CDR3 has 17 residues. The CDR3 DNA reads TGTGCCAGCAGTTTGTCTGGACTAGCGGGAGAGCCAGATACGCAGTATTTT. Amino acid sequence: CASSLSGLAGEPDTQYF.

V and J are TRBV29-1 and TRBJ2-7; TRBD2 is a possible D gene (5 bases). Trimming removed 6 bases from V and 1 base from J, with 7 bases in between. In germline, CDR1 is SQVTM, CDR2 ANQGSEA. This CDR3 comprises 11 residues. The DNA of the CDR3 is TGCAGCGTCGGGGAGTCCTACGAGCAGTACTTC. Translation: CSVGESYEQYF.

The V call is TRBV2, the J call TRBJ1-6, with TRBD1 as a possible D gene (6 bases). This CDR3 region has 14 residues. Per the germline V gene, CDR1 is SNHLY and CDR2 is FYNNEI. V lost 4 bases, J lost 7 bases, and 11 bases lay in between. The CDR3 reads CASSGGLGNSPLHF. The DNA of the CDR3 is TGTGCCAGCAGTGGGGGGCTGGGCAATTCACCCCTCCACTTT.

The J gene is TRBJ2-1, the V gene TRBV5-4; no firm D call. Trimming pared 2 bases from V and 7 bases from J, leaving 22 bases between. This CDR3 has 17 residues. The germline V gene encodes CDR1 SGHNT and CDR2 YYREEE (reference sequence). This CDR3 reads CASSFLIMASRVNEQFF. The DNA for the CDR3 is TGTGCCAGCAGCTTTCTTATAATGGCTAGTCGGGTAAATGAGCAGTTCTTC.

The chain links TRBV6-5 to TRBJ1-2, with 10 bases lining up with TRBD1. The CDR3 has 16 amino acids. CDR1 is MNHEY, CDR2 SVGAGI, per germline. V shed 2 bases, J shed 5 bases, and the junction held 8 bases outside the gene matches. The CDR3: CASSYKYPDRGYGYTF. The CDR3 DNA is TGTGCCAGCAGTTACAAGTATCCGGACAGGGGGTATGGCTACACCTTC.

The chain carries TRBV4-3 and TRBJ2-6, with 12 positions matching TRBD1. The CDR3 is 20 residues long. Germline V lookup: CDR1 LGHNA, CDR2 YSLEER. V gave up 3 bases and J gave up 2 bases; unmatched junction bases: 11. CDR3 coding DNA: TGCGCCAGCAGCCATGGTCCGGGACAGGGGGCTTCTACTGGGGCCAACGTCCTGACTTTC. Encoded protein: CASSHGPGQGASTGANVLTF.

This chain joins TRBV18 and TRBJ2-7, with a tentative D call TRBD2 (5 bases). This CDR3 has 17 amino acids. Germline loops: CDR1 KGHSH, CDR2 LQKENI. V lost 2 bases and J lost 1, with 18 bases in between. The chain's CDR3 is CASSPEAVGPLSYEQYF. The CDR3 DNA is TGTGCCAGCTCACCAGAAGCGGTCGGGCCATTATCCTACGAGCAGTACTTC. The variable domain in full, with the rest retrieved from reference TRBV18 and TRBJ2-7, is NAGVMQNPRHLVRRRGQEARLRCSPMKGHSHVYWYRQLPEEGLKFMVYLQKENIIDESGMPKERFSAEFPKEGPSILRIQQVVRGDSAAYFCASSPEAVGPLSYEQYFGPGTRLTVT.

The chain is built from TRBV7-2 and TRBJ2-1; 9 nucleotides align to TRBD1. This CDR3 has 16 amino acids. CDR1 and CDR2 (germline): SGHTA, FQGNSA. Trimming at V came to 3 bases and at J to 2 bases, leaving 5 bases not matched to a gene. As DNA, the CDR3 is TGTGCCAGCAGCTTCCCCGGGACAGGGACCTACAATGAGCAGTTCTTC. It codes for CASSFPGTGTYNEQFF. Based on the CDR3 plus reference TRBV7-2 and TRBJ2-1, the full variable domain is GAGVSQSPSNKVTEKGKDVELRCDPISGHTALYWYRQSLGQGLEFLIYFQGNSAPDKSGLPSDRFSAERTGGSVSTLTIQRTQQEDSAVYLCASSFPGTGTYNEQFFGPGTRLTVL.